This record looks at one T cell receptor beta chain sequence and its context. Its antigen remains unidentified. This PCR relied on a set of 60 Vbeta primers and 13 Jbeta primers. This table comes from immunoSEQ multiplex PCR, and its TCRdb copy is limited to in-frame clones, with some not included. The table lists 90,000 to 95,000 clones, around 78% of them singletons. The source of the sample is a study of cytomegalovirus exposure and HLA in healthy donors. Study observations and caveats: Because they were indistinguishable, some V segments, including TRBV6-2 and TRBV6-3, were excluded.

This CDR3 contains 15 residues. The germline CDR1 and CDR2 sequences are MDHEN and SYDVKM. The ends were cut back, 5 bases at V and 0 bases at J, with 13 bases in the middle. This TCR derives from a young man in good health and CMV-seronegative. This chain links TRBV28 with TRBJ1-1; no clear D gene. The sequenced sample consisted of PBMCs. The CDR3 DNA sequence: TGTGCCAGCAGTGTCCCTGGCATCATGAACACTGAAGCTTTCTTT. Translated: CASSVPGIMNTEAFF.